The 15 T cell receptor beta chains listed next were all sequenced from one sample in a study of cytomegalovirus exposure and HLA in healthy donors. The PCR used 60 Vbeta and 13 Jbeta primers. TCRdb's copy holds only in-frame clones and misses some; the assay was immunoSEQ multiplex PCR. This table has over 100,000 clones, just under 80% appearing once. The sequencing sample was made of PBMCs. These receptors originate from a man aged 30-40 years in good health and CMV-seronegative.

The rearrangement links TRBV30 to TRBJ2-4, with D perhaps matching TRBD1 (8 bases). V lost 5 bases, J lost 3 bases, and 14 bases lay in between. CDR1 is GTSNPN, CDR2 SVGIG, per germline (reference sequence). The CDR3 length is 14 residues. Here the CDR3 reads CAWEGGTGKNIQYF. The DNA of the CDR3 is TGTGCCTGGGAGGGGGGGACAGGCAAAAACATTCAGTACTTC.

This rearrangement joins TRBV4-2 to TRBJ2-3; 7 nucleotides line up with TRBD1. The germline V gene encodes CDR1 LGHNA and CDR2 YNFKEQ. The V and J ends lost 1 base and 3 bases, in that order; junction bases with no gene match: 4. The CDR3 runs 15 residues. CDR3 nucleotides: TGTGCCAGCAGCCAAGGGGAACAGGGGACAGATACGCAGTATTTT. Amino acids: CASSQGEQGTDTQYF.

The rearrangement uses TRBV6-5 and TRBJ2-1; a possible D gene is TRBD1 (5 bases). The CDR3 is made up of 14 amino acids. Between the trimmed V and J ends, which lost 2 bases and 3 bases, there was a span of 8 bases. The germline CDR1 and CDR2 sequences are MNHEY and SVGAGI. The CDR3 loop is CASSYDQGYNEQFF. CDR3 nucleotide sequence: TGTGCCAGCAGTTACGACCAGGGCTACAATGAGCAGTTCTTC.

J is TRBJ2-2 and V is TRBV28; 10 bases fit TRBD1. Trimming took 4 bases from V and 6 from J; bases not matched to a gene: 5. The CDR3 is made up of 15 amino acids. Per germline, CDR1 MDHEN and CDR2 SYDVKM. The CDR3 sequence: CASSSGTGEAGELFF. For the CDR3, the DNA is TGTGCCAGCAGTTCGGGGACAGGGGAGGCCGGGGAGCTGTTTTTT. The full variable domain, its missing parts supplied by reference TRBV28 and TRBJ2-2, is DVKVTQSSRYLVKRTGEKVFLECVQDMDHENMFWYRQDPGLGLRLIYFSYDVKMKEKGDIPEGYSVSREKKERFSLILESASTNQTSMYLCASSSGTGEAGELFFGEGSRLTVL.

This rearrangement joins TRBV6-4 to TRBJ1-6, with TRBD1 matching 7 bases. The CDR3 runs 13 residues. J was trimmed by 10 bases and V by 6 bases; bases with no gene match: 6. Per germline, CDR1 MRHNA and CDR2 SNTAGT. For the CDR3, the DNA is TGTGCCAGCAGCATAGACAGGGACTCACCCCTCCACTTT. It is translated as CASSIDRDSPLHF.

The chain uses TRBV11-3 and TRBJ1-5; maybe TRBD1 (5 bases). There are 17 residues in the CDR3. Germline V gene sequence: CDR1 SGHNT, CDR2 YENEEA. V was pared by 4 bases and J by 6 bases, with 22 bases between. DNA of the CDR3: TGTGCCAGCAGCTCCCCCCGGACAAGCCCATGGGCTCAGCCCCAGCATTTT. It codes for CASSSPRTSPWAQPQHF.

The chain is built from TRBV25-1 and TRBJ2-5; TRBD1 might be the D (6 bases). The CDR3 is 15 amino acids. V was trimmed by 4 bases and J by 4 bases, leaving 16 bases between them. Looked up from germline, CDR1 is MGHDK and CDR2 is SYGVNS. CDR3 in amino acids: CASSGGGRGGETQYF. CDR3 DNA sequence: TGTGCCAGCAGTGGCGGCGGCAGGGGCGGAGAGACCCAGTACTTC.

J is TRBJ1-6 and V is TRBV2; 10 positions match TRBD1. The V and J ends lost 6 bases and 2 bases, in that order; junction bases with no gene match: 4. The CDR3 covers 16 residues. Germline V lookup: CDR1 SNHLY, CDR2 FYNNEI. CDR3 bases: TGTGCCAGCAGGGGGGACAGGGGAGCCTATAATTCACCCCTCCACTTT. Its protein product is CASRGDRGAYNSPLHF.

The V call is TRBV6-1, the J call TRBJ2-7, with D perhaps matching TRBD2 (6 bases). The length of the CDR3 is 17 residues. Trimming cost V 2 bases and J 3 bases, with 20 bases left between them. Germline values: CDR1 MNHNS, CDR2 SASEGT. For the CDR3, the DNA is TGTGCCAGCAGTGAAAACCCAAACGGGGGATTTAACTACGAGCAGTACTTC. It codes for CASSENPNGGFNYEQYF.

The chain combines TRBV28 with TRBJ1-5; 8 positions match TRBD1. This CDR3 is built from 15 residues. CDR1 is MDHEN and CDR2 is SYDVKM in the germline V gene. Trimming took 4 bases from V and 11 from J; bases not matched to a gene: 13. The CDR3 loop reads CASSYRGTIGETQHF. The CDR3 DNA sequence: TGTGCCAGCAGTTACAGGGGGACAATTGGGGAGACCCAGCATTTT.

This chain links TRBV30 with TRBJ2-3; TRBD2 matches 13 bases. The ends lost 4 bases at V and 3 bases at J; junction bases unmatched: 10. In germline, CDR1 is GTSNPN, CDR2 SVGIG (reference sequence). The CDR3 is 17 residues long. Here the CDR3 DNA reads TGTGCCTGGACCCGAGGACTAGCGGGAGTAGTTACAGATACGCAGTATTTT. Protein sequence: CAWTRGLAGVVTDTQYF.

This clone appeared a few times. This chain uses TRBV28 with TRBJ1-4; 7 nucleotides line up with TRBD1. The germline V gene has CDR1 MDHEN and CDR2 SYDVKM. V lost 2 bases to trimming and J lost 8 bases; unmatched junction nucleotides: 5. There are 14 residues in the CDR3. The CDR3 protein is CASSLPRTGEKLFF. The DNA for the CDR3 is TGTGCCAGCAGTTTACCCCGGACAGGCGAAAAACTGTTTTTT.

The chain has TRBV19 and TRBJ2-2, with no clear D. Germline loops: CDR1 LNHDA, CDR2 SQIVND (reference sequence). This CDR3 has 13 amino acids. The ends were cut back, 7 bases at V and 4 bases at J, with 10 bases in the middle. DNA for the CDR3: TGTGCCAGTACTCGCGGAGTCACCGGGGAGCTGTTTTTT. Translation: CASTRGVTGELFF. Full variable domain (outside the CDR3, taken from reference TRBV19 and TRBJ2-2): DGGITQSPKYLFRKEGQNVTLSCEQNLNHDAMYWYRQDPGQGLRLIYYSQIVNDFQKGDIAEGYSVSREKKESFPLTVTSAQKNPTAFYLCASTRGVTGELFFGEGSRLTVL.

Written as DNA, the CDR3 is TGTGCCAGCAGCTTGGGACAGACCAACTACAATGAGCAGTTCTTC. Protein sequence: CASSLGQTNYNEQFF. This chain joins TRBV9 and TRBJ2-1; 7 positions match TRBD1. The CDR3 extends over 15 amino acids. Germline assignment: CDR1 SGDLS and CDR2 YYNGEE. V lost 4 bases to trimming and J lost 3 bases; unmatched junction nucleotides: 7.

CDR3 amino acids: CAISTGNNEQYF. The CDR3 nucleotides are TGTGCCATCAGCACAGGGAATAACGAGCAGTACTTC. The chain recombines TRBV10-3 with TRBJ2-7; D possibly corresponds to TRBD1 (6 bases). CDR1 is ENHRY and CDR2 is SYGVKD in the germline V gene. The CDR3 runs to 12 residues. Trimming took 6 bases from V and 5 from J, leaving 11 bases between them.